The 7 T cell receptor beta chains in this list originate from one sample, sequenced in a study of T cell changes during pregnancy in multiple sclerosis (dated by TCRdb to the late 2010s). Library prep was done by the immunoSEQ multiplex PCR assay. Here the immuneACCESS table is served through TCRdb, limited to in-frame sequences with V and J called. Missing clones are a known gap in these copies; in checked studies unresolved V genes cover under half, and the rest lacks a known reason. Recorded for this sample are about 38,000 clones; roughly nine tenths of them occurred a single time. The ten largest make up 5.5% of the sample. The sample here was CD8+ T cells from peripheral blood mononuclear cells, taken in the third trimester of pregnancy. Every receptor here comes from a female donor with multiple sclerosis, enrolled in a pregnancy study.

CDR3 residues: CASARDFNTEAFF. For the CDR3, the DNA is TGTGCCAGTGCCCGGGACTTCAACACTGAAGCTTTCTTT. V usage is TRBV19 and J usage is TRBJ1-1; D possibly corresponds to TRBD1 (5 bases). Trimming removed 8 bases from V and 2 bases from J, with 12 bases in between. The germline V gene has CDR1 LNHDA and CDR2 SQIVND (reference sequence). The CDR3 sequence is 13 residues long.

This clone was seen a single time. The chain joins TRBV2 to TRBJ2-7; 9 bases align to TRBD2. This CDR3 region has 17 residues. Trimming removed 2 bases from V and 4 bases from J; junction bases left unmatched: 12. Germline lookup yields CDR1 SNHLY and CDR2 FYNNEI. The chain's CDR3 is CASSEPRGIAGAYEQYF. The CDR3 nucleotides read TGTGCCAGCAGTGAACCCCGGGGGATAGCGGGAGCGTACGAGCAGTACTTC. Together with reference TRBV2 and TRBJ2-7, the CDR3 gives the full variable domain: EPEVTQTPSHQVTQMGQEVILRCVPISNHLYFYWYRQILGQKVEFLVSFYNNEISEKSEIFDDQFSVERPDGSNFTLKIRSTKLEDSAMYFCASSEPRGIAGAYEQYFGPGTRLTVT.

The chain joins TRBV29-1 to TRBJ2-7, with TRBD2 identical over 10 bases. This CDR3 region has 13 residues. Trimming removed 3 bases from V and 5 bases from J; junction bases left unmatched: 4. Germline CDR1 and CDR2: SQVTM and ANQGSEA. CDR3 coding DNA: TGCAGCGTTGATGGGCTAGCGGGAGACGAGCAGTACTTC. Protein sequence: CSVDGLAGDEQYF.

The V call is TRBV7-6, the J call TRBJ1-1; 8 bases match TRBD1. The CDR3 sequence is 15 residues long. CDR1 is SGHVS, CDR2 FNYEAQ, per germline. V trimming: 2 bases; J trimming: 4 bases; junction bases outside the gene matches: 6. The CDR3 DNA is TGTGCCAGCAGCTTATATCCAGGGGGCTTCACTGAAGCTTTCTTT. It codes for CASSLYPGGFTEAFF.

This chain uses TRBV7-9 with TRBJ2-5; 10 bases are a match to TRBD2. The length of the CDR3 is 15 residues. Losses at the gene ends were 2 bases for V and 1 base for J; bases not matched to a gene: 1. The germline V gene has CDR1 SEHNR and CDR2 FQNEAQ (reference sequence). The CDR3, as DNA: TGTGCCAGCAGCTTATCTAGCGGGGGCCAAGAGACCCAGTACTTC. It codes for CASSLSSGGQETQYF.

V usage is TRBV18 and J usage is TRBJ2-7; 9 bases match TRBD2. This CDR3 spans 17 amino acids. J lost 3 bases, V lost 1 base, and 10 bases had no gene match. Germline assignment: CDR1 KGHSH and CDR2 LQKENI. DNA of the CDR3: TGTGCCAGCTCACCACTCCTACGGACTAGCGAAGTCTACGAGCAGTACTTC. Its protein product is CASSPLLRTSEVYEQYF.

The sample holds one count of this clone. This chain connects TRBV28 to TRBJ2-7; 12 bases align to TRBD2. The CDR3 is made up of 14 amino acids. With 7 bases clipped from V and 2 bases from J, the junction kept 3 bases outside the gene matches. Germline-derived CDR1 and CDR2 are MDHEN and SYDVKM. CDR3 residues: CASKLAGGTYEQYF. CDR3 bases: TGTGCCAGCAAACTAGCGGGAGGCACCTACGAGCAGTACTTC.